These 17 T cell receptor beta chains were all obtained from the same sample, sequenced in a study of graft-versus-host responses after intestinal transplantation (dated by TCRdb to the early 2020s). What the time point label conveys for this sample: cells obtained before transplantation from donor or recipient. These receptors have no identified antigens. Receptor amplification or capture employed the immunoSEQ multiplex PCR assay. TCRdb's version of the immuneACCESS table is confined to in-frame rearrangements and falls short of the full clone set. An unresolved V gene accounts for under half of the shortfall where checked; the remainder is of unknown origin. For this sample the table gives around 67,000 clones, of which around 90% were detected only once. The ten top clones hold about 4.3% of the sample. The sample in question was unstimulated CD8+ T cells sorted from spleen or lymph node cells, obtained before transplant. The receptors shown here come from a human donor who was the organ donor for an intestinal transplant.

This chain uses TRBV6-5 with TRBJ2-2; D gene unclear. Germline V CDR1 and CDR2: MNHEY, SVGAGI. This CDR3 spans 13 amino acids. V was clipped by 11 bases and J by 0 bases, with 10 bases between them. The CDR3 loop reads CASAGTNTGELFF. CDR3 bases: TGTGCCTCGGCAGGCACGAACACCGGGGAGCTGTTTTTT.

The rearrangement links TRBV7-6 to TRBJ1-3; the D gene is possibly TRBD1 (5 bases). The CDR3 length is 19 residues. The germline gives CDR1 SGHVS, CDR2 FNYEAQ. V lost 5 bases to trimming and J lost 4 bases, with 27 bases between them. CDR3 in amino acids: CASSLIRDGRSPGGNTIYF. DNA of the CDR3: TGTGCCAGCAGCCTTATCCGGGACGGGAGATCCCCCGGGGGAAACACCATATATTTT.

CDR3 protein: CASSLARRGDEQFF. The CDR3 DNA sequence: TGTGCCAGCAGCTTAGCGCGCCGCGGCGATGAGCAGTTCTTC. The genes are TRBV7-2 and TRBJ2-1; D uncertain. Germline values: CDR1 SGHTA, CDR2 FQGNSA. The CDR3 sequence is 14 residues long. Trimming removed 0 bases from V and 8 bases from J, with 11 bases in between. Combining the CDR3 with reference TRBV7-2 and TRBJ2-1 gives the whole variable domain GAGVSQSPSNKVTEKGKDVELRCDPISGHTALYWYRQSLGQGLEFLIYFQGNSAPDKSGLPSDRFSAERTGGSVSTLTIQRTQQEDSAVYLCASSLARRGDEQFFGPGTRLTVL.

The chain recombines TRBV5-1 with TRBJ1-5; no clear D gene. The ends were cut back, 4 bases at V and 5 bases at J, with 13 bases in the middle. The CDR3 has 14 residues. Germline-derived CDR1 and CDR2 are SGHRS and YFSETQ. The CDR3: CASSTFPGYQPQHF. The DNA of the CDR3 is TGCGCCAGCAGCACCTTCCCGGGGTATCAGCCCCAGCATTTT.

The chain uses TRBV6-4 and TRBJ2-3; maybe TRBD2 (5 bases). V dropped 5 bases and J dropped 0 bases, with 6 bases sitting between them. The length of the CDR3 is 13 residues. Germline CDR1 MRHNA, CDR2 SNTAGT. The CDR3 spells CASSLASTDTQYF. The CDR3 DNA reads TGTGCCAGCAGTCTAGCTAGCACAGATACGCAGTATTTT.

The CDR3 here is CASSERDSANLRGGEKLFF. The CDR3 nucleotides are TGTGCCAGCAGTGAAAGGGACAGTGCCAATCTTCGGGGTGGGGAAAAACTGTTTTTT. The chain recombines TRBV6-1 with TRBJ1-4; 7 nucleotides agree with TRBD1. CDR1 is MNHNS, CDR2 SASEGT, per germline. The CDR3 totals 19 residues. Germline trimming cut 2 bases from V and 8 bases from J; bases unmatched to any gene: 20.

The rearrangement uses TRBV7-9 and TRBJ1-6; D possibly corresponds to TRBD1 (5 bases). With 4 bases removed from V and 14 bases from J, the gap between germline ends came to 18 bases. The CDR3 has 14 residues. Per germline, CDR1 SEHNR and CDR2 FQNEAQ (reference sequence). The CDR3, as DNA: TGTGCCAGCAGCTGGGGGGGTAATGACATTACCCTCCACTTT. Translated, it gives CASSWGGNDITLHF. Complete variable domain (other parts from reference TRBV7-9 and TRBJ1-6): DTGVSQNPRHKITKRGQNVTFRCDPISEHNRLYWYRQTLGQGPEFLTYFQNEAQLEKSRLLSDRFSAERPKGSFSTLEIQRTEQGDSAMYLCASSWGGNDITLHFGNGTRLTVT.

This chain joins TRBV19 and TRBJ2-2; no firm D call. CDR3 length equals 15 residues. Looked up from germline, CDR1 is LNHDA and CDR2 is SQIVND (reference sequence). V lost 3 bases and J 1 base, leaving 9 bases between the germline ends. CDR3 loop: CASSILTRNTGELFF. DNA of the CDR3: TGTGCCAGTAGTATCCTGACAAGGAACACCGGGGAGCTGTTTTTT.

The chain has TRBV7-3 and TRBJ2-1; TRBD2 matches 10 bases. V was clipped by 5 bases and J by 3 bases; unmatched bases: 4. This CDR3 is built from 15 residues. Germline CDR1 SGHTA, CDR2 FQGTGA. CDR3 bases: TGTGCCAGCAGCACGCTAGCGGGGGTCTACAATGAGCAGTTCTTC. This encodes CASSTLAGVYNEQFF.

This rearrangement joins TRBV2 to TRBJ2-5; the match to TRBD1 covers 7 bases. Germline CDR1 is SNHLY and CDR2 is FYNNEI. With 8 bases clipped from V and 4 bases from J, the junction kept 7 bases outside the gene matches. The CDR3 has 13 amino acids. The DNA for the CDR3 is TGTGCCAGCGATACAGGGGTCCCAGAGACCCAGTACTTC. This gives the protein CASDTGVPETQYF.

The rearrangement uses TRBV25-1 and TRBJ2-1, with 7 bases identical to TRBD1. The junction had 14 bases not matched to a gene; V was cut back by 7 bases and J by 8 bases. CDR1 and CDR2 from the germline V gene are MGHDK and SYGVNS. The CDR3 has 15 residues. The CDR3 DNA sequence: TGTGCCAGCATCGGGACAGAAAGAATATATGATGAGCAGTTCTTC. Translated: CASIGTERIYDEQFF.

This chain links TRBV20-1 with TRBJ2-1; D uncertain. CDR3 length: 10 amino acids. Trimming took 5 bases from V and 9 from J, leaving 8 bases between them. The germline V gene has CDR1 DFQATT and CDR2 SNEGSKA (reference sequence). This CDR3 reads CSASSGEQFF. For the CDR3, the DNA is TGCAGTGCTTCTTCGGGTGAGCAGTTCTTC.

The gene calls are TRBV12-5 and TRBJ1-2; 12 nucleotides agree with TRBD1. V was clipped by 5 bases and J by 4 bases; unmatched bases: 5. Looked up from germline, CDR1 is LGHNT and CDR2 is FRNRAP. The CDR3 consists of 15 residues. CDR3 bases: TGTGCTAGTGGTACCGGGACAGGGGGCGTCTATGGCTACACCTTC. It yields the protein CASGTGTGGVYGYTF.

The chain joins TRBV27 to TRBJ1-5; D unresolved. The CDR3 has 13 residues. From germline, CDR1 is MNHEY and CDR2 SMNVEV (reference sequence). The ends were cut back, 6 bases at V and 4 bases at J, with 10 bases in the middle. In DNA form, the CDR3 reads TGTGCCAGCAGCGAACAGTTTAATCAGCCCCAGCATTTT. Encoded protein: CASSEQFNQPQHF.

The chain combines TRBV11-3 with TRBJ2-7, with 8 bases lining up with TRBD2. This CDR3 has 16 amino acids. Per germline, CDR1 SGHNT and CDR2 YENEEA. V shed 6 bases, J shed 0 bases, and the junction held 10 bases outside the gene matches. CDR3 nucleotide sequence: TGTGCCAGCAGGAGGAACGCGCGGGGGGACTCCTACGAGCAGTACGTC. Translated: CASRRNARGDSYEQYV.

The gene calls are TRBV27 and TRBJ2-5; 7 bases line up with TRBD2. The V gene end was trimmed by 5 bases and the J gene end by 7 bases; junction bases not matched to a gene: 22. The germline CDR1 and CDR2 sequences are MNHEY and SMNVEV (reference sequence). The CDR3 has 18 amino acids. CDR3 coding DNA: TGTGCCAGCAGTCCCGCGGGGGAAGGTTTATCCCATCGGGGGACCCAGTACTTC. Amino acid sequence: CASSPAGEGLSHRGTQYF.

The rearrangement uses TRBV4-2 and TRBJ1-5, with 8 bases fitting TRBD1. The CDR3 is 17 amino acids. J was trimmed by 7 bases and V by 0 bases; bases with no gene match: 11. Germline V gene sequence: CDR1 LGHNA, CDR2 YNFKEQ. CDR3 region: CASSQEGPGGAGQPQHF. The CDR3 bases are TGTGCCAGCAGCCAAGAAGGGCCAGGGGGCGCGGGCCAGCCCCAGCATTTT.